This record concerns one T cell receptor (beta chain) sequence. The participants were between about 18 and 90 years old and came from fewer than 25 US areas. This sample was included in a study of blood T cell repertoires in COVID-19. Whole-study context: T cells, B-cell-depleted T cells, or PBMCs provided the cDNA or gDNA that served as material.

Generated by immunoSEQ multiplex PCR, the TCRdb table keeps only in-frame clones and is missing some. The table has about 280,000 clones, almost 90% seen once. The CDR3 contains 13 residues. Trimming took 7 bases from V and 4 from J, leaving 16 bases between them. Per the germline V gene, CDR1 is SQVTM and CDR2 is ANQGSEA. Material for sequencing was PBMCs or T cells enriched from blood (not recorded which). The gene calls are TRBV29-1 and TRBJ2-5; D perhaps matches TRBD2 (6 bases). The source is a woman younger than 30 with acute COVID-19. The CDR3 nucleotides read TGCAGCGGGGGGTGGCGCGGGGCAGAGACCCAGTACTTC. Amino acid sequence: CSGGWRGAETQYF.